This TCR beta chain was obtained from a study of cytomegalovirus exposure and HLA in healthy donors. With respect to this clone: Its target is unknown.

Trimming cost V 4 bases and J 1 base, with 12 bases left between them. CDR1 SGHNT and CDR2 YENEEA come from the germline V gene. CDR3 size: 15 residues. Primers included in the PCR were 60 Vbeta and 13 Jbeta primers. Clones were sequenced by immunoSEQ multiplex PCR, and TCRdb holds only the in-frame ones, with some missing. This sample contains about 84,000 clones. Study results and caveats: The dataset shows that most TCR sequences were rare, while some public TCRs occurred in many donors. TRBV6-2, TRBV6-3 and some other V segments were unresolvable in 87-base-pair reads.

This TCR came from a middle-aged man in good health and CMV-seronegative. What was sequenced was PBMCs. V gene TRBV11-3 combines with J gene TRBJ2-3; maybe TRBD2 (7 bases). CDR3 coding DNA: TGTGCCAGCAGCTCCCAAGGGGGGGGCACAGATACGCAGTATTTT. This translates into CASSSQGGGTDTQYF.